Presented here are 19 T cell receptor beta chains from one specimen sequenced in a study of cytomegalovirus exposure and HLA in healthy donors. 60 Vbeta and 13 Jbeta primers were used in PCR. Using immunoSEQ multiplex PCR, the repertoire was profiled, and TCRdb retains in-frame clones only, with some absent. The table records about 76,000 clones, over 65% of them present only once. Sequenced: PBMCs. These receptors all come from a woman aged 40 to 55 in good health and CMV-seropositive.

The CDR3 loop is CASSMVRLYYGYTF. CDR3 nucleotide sequence: TGTGCCAGTAGTATGGTCAGATTATACTATGGCTACACCTTC. The V call is TRBV19, the J call TRBJ1-2, with D uncertain. Trimming took 3 bases from V and 3 from J, leaving 11 bases between them. This CDR3 comprises 14 residues. The germline gives CDR1 LNHDA, CDR2 SQIVND (reference sequence).

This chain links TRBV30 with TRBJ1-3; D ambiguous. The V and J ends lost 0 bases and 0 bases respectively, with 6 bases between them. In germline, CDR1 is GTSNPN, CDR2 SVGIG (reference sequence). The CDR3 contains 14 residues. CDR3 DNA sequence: TGTGCCTGGAGTGTACTGTACTCTGGAAACACCATATATTTT. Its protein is CAWSVLYSGNTIYF. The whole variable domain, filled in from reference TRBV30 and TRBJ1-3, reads SQTIHQWPATLVQPVGSPLSLECTVEGTSNPNLYWYRQAAGRGLQLLFYSVGIGQISSEVPQNLSASRPQDRQFILSSKKLLLSDSGFYLCAWSVLYSGNTIYFGEGSWLTVV.

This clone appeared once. The CDR3: CASSSGLTYEQYF. The CDR3, as DNA: TGTGCCAGCAGCTCGGGACTCACCTACGAGCAGTACTTC. The gene calls are TRBV7-9 and TRBJ2-7; D may be TRBD2 (6 bases). Trimming pared 4 bases from V and 2 bases from J, leaving 9 bases between. From germline, CDR1 is SEHNR and CDR2 FQNEAQ (reference sequence). CDR3 length: 13 amino acids.

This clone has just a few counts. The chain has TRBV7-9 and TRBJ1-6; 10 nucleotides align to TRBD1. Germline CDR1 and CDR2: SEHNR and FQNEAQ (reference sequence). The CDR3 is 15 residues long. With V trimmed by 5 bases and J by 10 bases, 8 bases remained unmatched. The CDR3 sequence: CASSMDRGVWSPLHF. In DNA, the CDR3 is TGTGCCAGCAGCATGGACAGGGGGGTATGGTCACCCCTCCACTTT.

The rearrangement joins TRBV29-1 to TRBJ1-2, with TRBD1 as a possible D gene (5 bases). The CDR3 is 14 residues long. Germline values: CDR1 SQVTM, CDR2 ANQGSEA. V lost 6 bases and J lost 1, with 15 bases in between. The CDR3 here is CSVVDSNRNYGYTF. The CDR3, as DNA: TGCAGCGTCGTAGACAGCAACCGTAACTATGGCTACACCTTC.

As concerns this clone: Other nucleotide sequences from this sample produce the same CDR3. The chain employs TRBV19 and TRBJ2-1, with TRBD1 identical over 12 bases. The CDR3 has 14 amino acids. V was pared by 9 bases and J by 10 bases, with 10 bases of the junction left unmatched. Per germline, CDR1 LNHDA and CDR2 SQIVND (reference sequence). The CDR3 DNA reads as TGTGCCAGCCGCAGGGACAGGGGGCGAGGCGAGCAGTTCTTC. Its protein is CASRRDRGRGEQFF.

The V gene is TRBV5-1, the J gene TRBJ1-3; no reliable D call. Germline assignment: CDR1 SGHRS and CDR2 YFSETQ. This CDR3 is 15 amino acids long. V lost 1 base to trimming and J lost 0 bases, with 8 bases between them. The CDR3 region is CASSLLPDSGNTIYF. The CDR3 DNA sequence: TGCGCCAGCAGCTTGCTACCCGACTCTGGAAACACCATATATTTT.

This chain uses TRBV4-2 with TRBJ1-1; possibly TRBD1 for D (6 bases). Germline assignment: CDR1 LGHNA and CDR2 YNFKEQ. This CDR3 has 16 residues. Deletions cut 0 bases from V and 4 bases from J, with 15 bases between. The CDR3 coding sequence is TGTGCCAGCAGCCAAGATCATGGGGGGGCCGTCACTGAAGCTTTCTTT. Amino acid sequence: CASSQDHGGAVTEAFF.

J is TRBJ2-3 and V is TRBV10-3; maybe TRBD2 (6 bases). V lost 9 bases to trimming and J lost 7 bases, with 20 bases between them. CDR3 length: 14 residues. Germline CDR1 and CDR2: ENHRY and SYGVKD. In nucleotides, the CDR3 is TGTGCCATAACCCCTTCGGAGGGGCCTTATACGCAGTATTTT. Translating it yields CAITPSEGPYTQYF.

Here the CDR3 reads CASSQDGSGGSNEKLFF. Here the CDR3 DNA reads TGCGCCAGCAGCCAAGATGGTTCAGGGGGCTCTAATGAAAAACTGTTTTTT. The chain combines TRBV4-3 with TRBJ1-4, with TRBD1 identical over 8 bases. The CDR3 runs to 17 residues. Trimming took 0 bases from V and 3 from J; bases not matched to a gene: 6. Germline assignment: CDR1 LGHNA and CDR2 YSLEER.

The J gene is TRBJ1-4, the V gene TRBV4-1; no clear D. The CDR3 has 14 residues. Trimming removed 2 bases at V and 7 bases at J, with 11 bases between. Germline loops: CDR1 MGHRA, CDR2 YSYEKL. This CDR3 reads CASSQSDSFEKLFF. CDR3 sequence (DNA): TGCGCCAGCAGCCAATCTGACTCTTTTGAAAAACTGTTTTTT.

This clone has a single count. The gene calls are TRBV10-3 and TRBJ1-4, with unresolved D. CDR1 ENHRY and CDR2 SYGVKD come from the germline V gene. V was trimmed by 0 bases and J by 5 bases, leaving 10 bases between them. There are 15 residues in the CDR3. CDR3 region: CAISESDHLNEKLFF. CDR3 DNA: TGTGCCATCAGTGAGTCCGATCATCTAAATGAAAAACTGTTTTTT.

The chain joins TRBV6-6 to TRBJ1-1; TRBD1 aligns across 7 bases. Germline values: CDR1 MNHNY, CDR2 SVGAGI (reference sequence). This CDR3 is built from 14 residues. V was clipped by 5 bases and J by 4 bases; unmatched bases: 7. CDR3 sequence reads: CASSQTPGGTEAFF. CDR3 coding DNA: TGTGCCAGCAGTCAGACGCCAGGGGGCACTGAAGCTTTCTTT.

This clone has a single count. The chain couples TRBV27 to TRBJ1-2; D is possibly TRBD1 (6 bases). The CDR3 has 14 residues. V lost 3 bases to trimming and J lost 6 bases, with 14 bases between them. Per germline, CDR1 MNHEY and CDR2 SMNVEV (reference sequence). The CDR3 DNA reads TGTGCCAGCAGTTTCAATCGACAGGTTGATGGCTACACCTTC. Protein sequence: CASSFNRQVDGYTF.

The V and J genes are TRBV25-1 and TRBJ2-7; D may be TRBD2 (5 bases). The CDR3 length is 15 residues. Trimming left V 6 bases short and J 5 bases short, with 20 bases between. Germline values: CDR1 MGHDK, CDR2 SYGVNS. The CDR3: CASSPSGTWRDEQYF. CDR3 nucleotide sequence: TGTGCCAGCAGCCCTTCGGGCACTTGGCGGGACGAGCAGTACTTC.

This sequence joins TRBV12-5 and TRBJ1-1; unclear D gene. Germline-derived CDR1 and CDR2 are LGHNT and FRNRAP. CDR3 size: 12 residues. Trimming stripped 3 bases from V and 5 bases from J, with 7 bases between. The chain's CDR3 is CASGLSGTEAFF. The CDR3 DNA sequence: TGTGCTAGTGGTTTATCGGGAACTGAAGCTTTCTTT. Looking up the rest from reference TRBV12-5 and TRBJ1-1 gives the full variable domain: DARVTQTPRHKVTEMGQEVTMRCQPILGHNTVFWYRQTMMQGLELLAYFRNRAPLDDSGMPKDRFSAEMPDATLATLKIQPSEPRDSAVYFCASGLSGTEAFFGQGTRLTVV.

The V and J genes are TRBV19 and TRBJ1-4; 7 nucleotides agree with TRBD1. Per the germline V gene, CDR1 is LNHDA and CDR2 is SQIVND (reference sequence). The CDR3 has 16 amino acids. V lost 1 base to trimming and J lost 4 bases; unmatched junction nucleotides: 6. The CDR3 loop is CASSIGIGTDNEKLFF. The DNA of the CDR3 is TGTGCCAGTAGTATAGGAATCGGGACAGATAATGAAAAACTGTTTTTT.

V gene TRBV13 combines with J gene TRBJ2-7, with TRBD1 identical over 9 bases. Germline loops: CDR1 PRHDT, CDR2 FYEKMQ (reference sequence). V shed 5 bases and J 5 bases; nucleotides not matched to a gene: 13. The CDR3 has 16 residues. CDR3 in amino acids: CASSRTPGQGSNEQYF. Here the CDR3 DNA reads TGTGCCAGCAGCCGGACCCCGGGACAGGGATCGAACGAGCAGTACTTC.

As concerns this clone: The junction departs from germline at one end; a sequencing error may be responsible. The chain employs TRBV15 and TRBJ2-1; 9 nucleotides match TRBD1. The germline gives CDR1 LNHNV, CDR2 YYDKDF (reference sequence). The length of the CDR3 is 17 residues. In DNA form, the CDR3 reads TGTGCCACCAGGAGAGGCGGTCTGAGGGACAGGGCGGGCGAGCAGTTCTTC. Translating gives CATRRGGLRDRAGEQFF. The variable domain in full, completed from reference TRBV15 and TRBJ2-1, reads DAMVIQNPRYQVTQFGKPVTLSCSQTLNHNVMYWYQQKSSQAPKLLFHYYDKDFNNEADTPDNFQSRRPNTSFCFLDIRSPGLGDTAMYLCATRRGGLRDRAGEQFFGPGTRLTVL.